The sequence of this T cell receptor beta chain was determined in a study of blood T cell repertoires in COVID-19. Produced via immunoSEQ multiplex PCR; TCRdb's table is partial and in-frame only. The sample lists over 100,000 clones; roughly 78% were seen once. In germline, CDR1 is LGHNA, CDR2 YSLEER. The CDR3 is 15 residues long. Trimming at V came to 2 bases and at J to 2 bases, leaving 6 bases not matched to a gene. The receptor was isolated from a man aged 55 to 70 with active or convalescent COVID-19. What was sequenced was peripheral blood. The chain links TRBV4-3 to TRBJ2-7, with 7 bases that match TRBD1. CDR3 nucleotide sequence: TGCGCCAGCAGCCAATACAGGGGTTCCACCTACGAGCAGTACTTC. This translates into CASSQYRGSTYEQYF.